This T cell receptor (beta chain) came from a study of molecular identifiers for immune sequencing clone quantification. CDR3 length: 15 amino acids. V lost 1 base and J lost 0, with 9 bases in between. From the PCR reads, TCRdb called clonotypes with MiXCR, one entry per CDR3 protein. Among some 590,000 distinct CDR3 sequences listed, roughly 23% were seen once. The specimen sequenced was naive CD8+ T cells from blood, with Jurkat cell RNA spiked in. Described subset: FACS-sorted CD8+CD4-CCR7+CD45RA+ naive T cells. The chain carries TRBV12-3 or TRBV12-4 and TRBJ1-2; D gene uncertain. The source of this sequence is a human donor in good health. Some libraries in this study had Jurkat cell RNA spiked in. CDR3 DNA: TGTGCCAGCAGTTTAGAGACGGGTGCTAACTATGGCTACACCTTC. Residues: CASSLETGANYGYTF.